Sequencing of this T cell receptor beta chain was carried out in a study of OX40 agonist ivuxolimab in advanced cancers. Study-level background: Eligibility admitted prior anti-PD-1, anti-PD-L1 or anti-CTLA-4 therapy; 40% had some.

Sequencing used immunoSEQ multiplex PCR; TCRdb keeps in-frame clones, though not all of them. This table has around 60,000 clones, approximately 91% appearing once. Germline V gene sequence: CDR1 SGHRS, CDR2 YFSETQ. This CDR3 spans 14 amino acids. Trimming cost V 0 bases and J 4 bases, with 10 bases left between them. The count of this clone is one. The material was CD4+ or CD8+ T cells sorted from blood, obtained in a trial of the OX40 agonist ivuxolimab. The chain couples TRBV5-1 to TRBJ2-5; D gene unclear. The receptor was isolated from an adult with an advanced solid tumor such as melanoma, head and neck, liver or kidney cancer. Here the CDR3 DNA reads TGCGCCAGCAGCTTGGACGAATACCCAGAGACCCAGTACTTC. Its protein is CASSLDEYPETQYF.